The 21 T cell receptor beta chains in this list originate from one sample, sequenced in a study of beta chain features in type 1 diabetes. The authors reverse transcribed all of the isolated RNA, so sequencing captured expressed TCRB transcripts. Generated by immunoSEQ multiplex PCR, the TCRdb table keeps only in-frame clones and is missing some. The sample yields some 370,000 clones, around 10% seen once. Study observations and caveats: The study found moderately but significantly shorter TCRB CDR3s in all four CD4+ subsets of Type 1 diabetes patients.

These receptors' antigens are unknown. The specimen sequenced was central memory CD4+ T cells from blood. These TCRs come from a man aged 30 to 45 with type 1 diabetes.

There are many counts of this clone. V is TRBV28 and J is TRBJ2-2, with D perhaps being TRBD1 or TRBD2 (5 bases each). Germline-derived CDR1 and CDR2 are MDHEN and SYDVKM. This CDR3 is 16 amino acids long. Trimming shortened V by 6 bases and J by 5 bases, and 19 bases separated the two germline ends. CDR3 coding DNA: TGTGCCAGCAGACCCAGGCAGGGCGGCGGGACCGGGGAGCTGTTTTTT. This encodes CASRPRQGGGTGELFF.

This clone has a handful of counts. This specimen includes other DNA sequences encoding the same CDR3. The V gene is TRBV5-1, the J gene TRBJ2-5; D might be TRBD2 (5 bases). Trimming removed 0 bases at V and 2 bases at J, with 5 bases between. From germline, CDR1 is SGHRS and CDR2 YFSETQ. The CDR3 covers 13 residues. The CDR3 loop is CASSLGGQETQYF. In DNA form, the CDR3 reads TGCGCCAGCAGCTTGGGAGGGCAAGAGACCCAGTACTTC.

In this sample, this clone turned up a few times. J is TRBJ2-7 and V is TRBV19; D is possibly TRBD1 (6 bases). The CDR3 contains 15 residues. The germline gives CDR1 LNHDA, CDR2 SQIVND (reference sequence). V was shortened by 1 base and J by 3 bases, with 13 bases between the two germline ends. CDR3 in amino acids: CASSIASGAGYEQYF. DNA for the CDR3: TGTGCCAGTAGTATAGCATCAGGGGCGGGCTACGAGCAGTACTTC.

The CDR3: CASSRDYEQYF. DNA for the CDR3: TGTGCCAGCAGCCGGGATTACGAGCAGTACTTC. This sequence joins TRBV28 and TRBJ2-7; a weak D match, TRBD2 (5 bases). The germline V and J ends were trimmed by 6 bases and 4 bases, with 7 bases remaining between them. The CDR3 covers 11 residues. Germline CDR1 and CDR2: MDHEN and SYDVKM. Filled out from reference TRBV28 and TRBJ2-7, the complete variable domain reads DVKVTQSSRYLVKRTGEKVFLECVQDMDHENMFWYRQDPGLGLRLIYFSYDVKMKEKGDIPEGYSVSREKKERFSLILESASTNQTSMYLCASSRDYEQYFGPGTRLTVT.

The V gene is TRBV6-5, the J gene TRBJ1-1, with TRBD1 as a possible D gene (6 bases). V gave up 5 bases and J gave up 4 bases, with 11 bases separating them. Looked up from germline, CDR1 is MNHEY and CDR2 is SVGAGI. The CDR3 sequence is 13 residues long. CDR3 sequence reads: CASSVDSSTEAFF. DNA of the CDR3: TGTGCCAGCAGTGTGGACAGCTCCACTGAAGCTTTCTTT.

Ten or more counts support this clone. This sequence joins TRBV7-9 and TRBJ1-1, with D possibly being TRBD1 (5 bases). The CDR3 spans 15 residues. V shed 4 bases and J shed 1 base, with 13 bases lying between them. Germline assignment: CDR1 SEHNR and CDR2 FQNEAQ (reference sequence). As DNA, the CDR3 is TGTGCCAGCAGCTCCTGGGACGGCGAGAACACTGAAGCTTTCTTT. Protein sequence: CASSSWDGENTEAFF.

J is TRBJ2-1 and V is TRBV7-9, with D possibly TRBD1 on 5 matching bases. Germline values: CDR1 SEHNR, CDR2 FQNEAQ (reference sequence). V gave up 5 bases and J gave up 0 bases, with 14 bases separating them. The CDR3 length is 16 residues. CDR3 coding DNA: TGTGCCAGCAGCCTACCGGTGGGGCACTCCTACAATGAGCAGTTCTTC. As protein: CASSLPVGHSYNEQFF.

The CDR3 protein is CASSLDQGGSGSYNEQFF. CDR3 nucleotides: TGTGCCAGCAGCTTAGATCAAGGGGGCTCGGGATCCTACAATGAGCAGTTCTTC. This sequence joins TRBV7-9 and TRBJ2-1; 7 positions agree with TRBD1. Germline V gene data show CDR1 as SEHNR and CDR2 as FQNEAQ (reference sequence). V was pared by 1 base and J by 1 base, with 10 bases of the junction left unmatched. This CDR3 contains 18 residues.

This clone has a handful of counts. J is TRBJ1-3 and V is TRBV7-2, with D maybe TRBD1 (5 bases). The germline CDR1 and CDR2 sequences are SGHTA and FQGNSA. The CDR3 extends over 15 amino acids. The V end was cut by 6 bases, the J end by 3 bases, with 15 bases between. The CDR3 DNA reads as TGTGCCAGCAGTAGCATAAGGGGAGGTGGAAACACCATATATTTT. It translates to CASSSIRGGGNTIYF.

DNA of the CDR3: TGTGCCAGCAACGGAGGGCGTACCTACGAGCAGTACTTC. This translates into CASNGGRTYEQYF. This chain connects TRBV6-6 to TRBJ2-7, with D perhaps TRBD2 (6 bases). The CDR3 runs to 13 residues. Germline V CDR1 and CDR2: MNHNY, SVGAGI (reference sequence). Trimming removed 7 bases at V and 2 bases at J, with 12 bases between.

This clone was recorded a few times. The chain links TRBV9 to TRBJ2-3; D perhaps matches TRBD2 (6 bases). CDR3 size: 16 residues. Germline V CDR1 and CDR2: SGDLS, YYNGEE. Deletions cut 7 bases from V and 0 bases from J, with 18 bases between. For the CDR3, the DNA is TGTGCCAGCTCACCACCGGGACTCTCTAGCACAGATACGCAGTATTTT. Amino acids: CASSPPGLSSTDTQYF.

CDR3 sequence: CASSPTYSSNQPQHF. In DNA, the CDR3 is TGTGCCAGCAGCCCCACTTACAGTAGCAATCAGCCCCAGCATTTT. The chain employs TRBV10-3 and TRBJ1-5, with D uncertain. The germline V and J ends were trimmed by 10 bases and 0 bases, with 16 bases remaining between them. In germline, CDR1 is ENHRY, CDR2 SYGVKD. CDR3 length: 15 amino acids.

At least ten counts were recorded for this clone. The chain recombines TRBV5-1 with TRBJ2-1, with D unresolved. Deletions cut 6 bases from V and 3 bases from J, with 10 bases between. The CDR3 sequence is 13 residues long. Germline CDR1 reads SGHRS; CDR2 reads YFSETQ. The CDR3 DNA follows: TGCGCCAGCACCCCGGACGGCTACAATGAGCAGTTCTTC. Its protein is CASTPDGYNEQFF.

This sequence joins TRBV2 and TRBJ2-7, with D perhaps given as TRBD1 or TRBD2 (5 bases each). Germline-derived CDR1 and CDR2 are SNHLY and FYNNEI. The CDR3 is 12 residues long. Between the trimmed V and J ends, which lost 4 bases and 12 bases, there was a span of 16 bases. The CDR3 protein is CASSVNGRDGYF. CDR3 nucleotide sequence: TGTGCCAGCAGTGTGAATGGCAGGGACGGGTACTTC. The full variable domain, with the rest looked up from reference TRBV2 and TRBJ2-7, is EPEVTQTPSHQVTQMGQEVILRCVPISNHLYFYWYRQILGQKVEFLVSFYNNEISEKSEIFDDQFSVERPDGSNFTLKIRSTKLEDSAMYFCASSVNGRDGYFGPGTRLTVT.

This clone was counted only a few times. This chain links TRBV6-1 with TRBJ2-7, with 7 bases fitting TRBD1. Germline V gives CDR1 MNHNS, CDR2 SASEGT. The CDR3 has 13 residues. Trimming cost V 8 bases and J 2 bases; bases outside gene matches: 6. CDR3 loop: CASSIGQAYEQYF. As DNA, the CDR3 is TGTGCCAGCTCCATCGGACAGGCCTACGAGCAGTACTTC.

The chain is built from TRBV7-9 and TRBJ2-4, with 10 bases matching TRBD2. There are 16 residues in the CDR3. With V trimmed by 4 bases and J by 2 bases, 5 bases remained unmatched. CDR1 is SEHNR, CDR2 FQNEAQ, per germline (reference sequence). CDR3: CASSSATSGSKNIQYF. For the CDR3, the DNA is TGTGCCAGCAGCTCGGCGACTAGCGGGTCCAAAAACATTCAGTACTTC. Full variable domain (outside the CDR3, taken from reference TRBV7-9 and TRBJ2-4): DTGVSQNPRHKITKRGQNVTFRCDPISEHNRLYWYRQTLGQGPEFLTYFQNEAQLEKSRLLSDRFSAERPKGSFSTLEIQRTEQGDSAMYLCASSSATSGSKNIQYFGAGTRLSVL.

In this sample, this clone turned up a few times. V usage is TRBV9 and J usage is TRBJ1-4, with unresolved D. CDR3 length equals 15 residues. The V and J ends lost 3 bases and 0 bases respectively, with 9 bases between them. Germline-derived CDR1 and CDR2 are SGDLS and YYNGEE. CDR3 region: CASSAGLTTNEKLFF. DNA for the CDR3: TGTGCCAGCAGCGCGGGGTTAACAACTAATGAAAAACTGTTTTTT.

This clone showed up just a few times. J is TRBJ1-5 and V is TRBV19; 7 bases are shared with TRBD1. The trim removed 7 bases at V and 1 base at J, leaving 10 bases unmatched. There are 16 residues in the CDR3. The germline gives CDR1 LNHDA, CDR2 SQIVND (reference sequence). CDR3 sequence (DNA): TGTGCCAGTACCGATCGAGGGACAGCAAGCAATCAGCCCCAGCATTTT. Its translation: CASTDRGTASNQPQHF. The whole variable domain, filled in from reference TRBV19 and TRBJ1-5, reads DGGITQSPKYLFRKEGQNVTLSCEQNLNHDAMYWYRQDPGQGLRLIYYSQIVNDFQKGDIAEGYSVSREKKESFPLTVTSAQKNPTAFYLCASTDRGTASNQPQHFGDGTRLSIL.

This rearrangement joins TRBV11-2 to TRBJ1-3; D ambiguous. CDR1 is SGHAT, CDR2 FQNNGV, per germline. The CDR3 runs 18 residues. The V end was cut by 0 bases, the J end by 3 bases, with 18 bases between. The CDR3 sequence: CASSLDPPGRLSGNTIYF. Here the CDR3 DNA reads TGTGCCAGCAGCTTAGATCCGCCAGGTCGTCTGAGTGGAAACACCATATATTTT.

This clone was seen a few times. The V and J genes are TRBV19 and TRBJ2-3, with D unresolved. The germline gives CDR1 LNHDA, CDR2 SQIVND (reference sequence). V shed 4 bases and J shed 2 bases, with 10 bases lying between them. This CDR3 has 14 residues. CDR3 nucleotide sequence: TGTGCCAGTAGTAAAACAGCCTACACAGATACGCAGTATTTT. Translating gives CASSKTAYTDTQYF.

This clone was observed a handful of times. This sequence joins TRBV2 and TRBJ2-5, with 7 bases that match TRBD2. The germline CDR1 and CDR2 sequences are SNHLY and FYNNEI. The CDR3 has 13 residues. Germline trimming cut 4 bases from V and 5 bases from J; bases unmatched to any gene: 4. As DNA, the CDR3 is TGTGCCAGCAGTGTTTGGGAGGGGGAGACCCAGTACTTC. Translated, it gives CASSVWEGETQYF. Supplemented by reference TRBV2 and TRBJ2-5, the full variable domain reads EPEVTQTPSHQVTQMGQEVILRCVPISNHLYFYWYRQILGQKVEFLVSFYNNEISEKSEIFDDQFSVERPDGSNFTLKIRSTKLEDSAMYFCASSVWEGETQYFGPGTRLLVL.